The present T cell receptor (beta chain) was sequenced within a study of patients and donors after allogeneic stem cell transplantation. TCRdb processed the RT-PCR reads anew with MiXCR; each CDR3 protein has one entry. The table includes around 150,000 distinct CDR3 sequences, approximately 35% detected once. The sequencing sample was made of blood, either unsorted or a sorted T cell fraction (not recorded which). This receptor was identified in a human donor who was either an allogeneic HSCT recipient or a stem cell or donor lymphocyte infusion donor (not recorded which). It is not recorded whose cells these are; they may come from a transplant donor.

This chain's CDR3 is CASWAAGGLGEQFF. For the CDR3, the DNA is TGTGCCAGCTGGGCAGCGGGGGGGCTCGGTGAGCAGTTCTTC. The J gene is TRBJ2-1, the V gene TRBV7-2; TRBD2 matches at 10 bases. Germline CDR1 reads SGHTA; CDR2 reads FQGNSA. V was pared by 8 bases and J by 9 bases, with 10 bases of the junction left unmatched. This CDR3 has 14 amino acids.